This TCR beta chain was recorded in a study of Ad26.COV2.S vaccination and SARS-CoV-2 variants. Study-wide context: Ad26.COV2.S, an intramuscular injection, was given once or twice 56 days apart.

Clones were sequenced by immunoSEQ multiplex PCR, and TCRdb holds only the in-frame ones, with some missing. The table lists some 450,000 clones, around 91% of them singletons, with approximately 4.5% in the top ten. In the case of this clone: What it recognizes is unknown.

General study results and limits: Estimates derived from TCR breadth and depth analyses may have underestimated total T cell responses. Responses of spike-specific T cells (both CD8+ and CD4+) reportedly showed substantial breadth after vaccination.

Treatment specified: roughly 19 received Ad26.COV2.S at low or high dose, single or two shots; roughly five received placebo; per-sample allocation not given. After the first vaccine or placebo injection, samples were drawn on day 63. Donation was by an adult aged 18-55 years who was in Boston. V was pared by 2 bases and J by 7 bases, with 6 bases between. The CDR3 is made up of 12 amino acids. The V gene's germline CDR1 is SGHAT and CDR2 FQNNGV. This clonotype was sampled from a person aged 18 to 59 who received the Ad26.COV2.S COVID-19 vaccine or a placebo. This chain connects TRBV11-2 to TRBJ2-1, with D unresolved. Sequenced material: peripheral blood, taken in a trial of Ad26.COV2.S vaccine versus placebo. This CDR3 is CASSLHGNEQFF. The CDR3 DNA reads TGTGCCAGCAGCTTACACGGTAATGAGCAGTTCTTC.